The rows below give T cell receptor beta chains drawn from one sample of a study of cytomegalovirus exposure and HLA in healthy donors. Sequencing used immunoSEQ multiplex PCR; TCRdb keeps in-frame clones, though not all of them. Here the sample spans some 150,000 clones, 75% to 90% being singletons. Sequencing was done on a sample of PBMCs. All receptors derive from a man aged 25 to 45 in good health and CMV-seronegative. Both conserved end residues are part of each CDR3. D genes are given only for firm matches. Clone sizes are given selectively: once, few, many, or a class where the clone is expanded.

J gene	D gene	V gene	clone size	CDR3 DNA	CDR3 protein
TRBJ2-2	NA	TRBV7-3	NA	TGTGCCAGCAGCTGGGGAGAGCGGGTTCATGGCGGGGAGCTGTTTTTT	CASSWGERVHGGELFF
TRBJ2-2	NA	TRBV19	NA	TGTGCCAGTCGGCCAAGGGGGGAGGGCCGTGCCGGGGAGCTGTTTTTT	CASRPRGEGRAGELFF
TRBJ2-7	NA	TRBV19	NA	TGTGCCAGTAGTACCTTACTTACCTACGAGCAGTACTTC	CASSTLLTYEQYF
TRBJ2-7	NA	TRBV27	once	TGTGCCAGCAGTTTATCGTGGCGGGGAGGGCAGTACTTC	CASSLSWRGGQYF
TRBJ1-2	NA	TRBV28	NA	TGTGCCAGCACGGGGGGGGACCCCTATGGCTACACCTTC	CASTGGDPYGYTF
TRBJ2-7	TRBD2	TRBV28	few	TGTGCCAGCAGTTGGCAAGTCGGGAGGGAGCAGTACTTC	CASSWQVGREQYF
TRBJ2-7	TRBD2	TRBV6-1	NA	TGTGCCGTCAGCCTAGCGGGAGATCCTGGCTACGAGCAGTACTTC	CAVSLAGDPGYEQYF
TRBJ2-5	TRBD2	TRBV29-1	NA	TGCAGCGTTGAAGATCTATTGGGCGGCGGGGGGGCCGGAGAGACCCAGTACTTC	CSVEDLLGGGGAGETQYF
TRBJ2-1	NA	TRBV6-5	NA	TGTGCCAGCAGTTACTCGACAAGTATGAATGAGCAGTTCTTC	CASSYSTSMNEQFF
TRBJ2-6	NA	TRBV11-3	NA	TGTGCCAGCAGCTTAGGTCGGGGATCGGTTGGGGCCAACGTCCTGACTTTC	CASSLGRGSVGANVLTF
TRBJ2-3	TRBD2	TRBV30	NA	TGTGCCTGGAGTCTAGCGGCCACAGATACGCAGTATTTT	CAWSLAATDTQYF
TRBJ2-2	NA	TRBV27	NA	TGTGCCAGCAGTTTATCGACCCAGGGGACCGGGGAGCTGTTTTTT	CASSLSTQGTGELFF
TRBJ1-2	NA	TRBV2	NA	TGTGCCAGCAAAGCAGGCGACTATGGCTACACCTTC	CASKAGDYGYTF
TRBJ2-7	TRBD1	TRBV11-3	NA	TGTGCCAGCAGCCAGACAGGGGGAGCTTACGAGCAGTACTTC	CASSQTGGAYEQYF
TRBJ1-6	NA	TRBV28	once	TGTGCCAGCAGTTTGTCGGGGTGGGGTAATTCACCCCTCCACTTT	CASSLSGWGNSPLHF
TRBJ2-1	NA	TRBV15	NA	TGTGCCACCAGCAGAGATCTGCAGCAGGGCAATGAGCAGTTCTTC	CATSRDLQQGNEQFF
TRBJ1-5	TRBD1	TRBV9	NA	TGTGCCAGCAGCCCGGGACAGGGCTGGCAGCCCCAGCATTTT	CASSPGQGWQPQHF
TRBJ2-7	TRBD1	TRBV5-5	NA	TGTGCCAGCAGCTTGTGGACAGGGGACTACGAGCAGTACTTC	CASSLWTGDYEQYF
TRBJ1-2	TRBD1	TRBV19	once	TGTGCCAGTAGTTCCCTCCCCCGGGACAGTAACTATGGCTACACCTTC	CASSSLPRDSNYGYTF
TRBJ2-3	NA	TRBV7-9	NA	TGTGCCAGCAGCTCATCTATCGAGTTAAGCACAGATACGCAGTATTTT	CASSSSIELSTDTQYF
TRBJ1-5	TRBD1	TRBV18	NA	TGTGCCAGCTCACAAGACAGGGGGCCAGGCAATCAGCCCCAGCATTTT	CASSQDRGPGNQPQHF
TRBJ1-2	NA	TRBV7-9	NA	TGTGCCAGCAGCTTGATTGGGCAGGGCGGCTATGGCTACACCTTC	CASSLIGQGGYGYTF
TRBJ2-2	NA	TRBV7-9	NA	TGTGCCAGCAGCTCCGAGGGCACCGGGGAGCTGTTTTTT	CASSSEGTGELFF
TRBJ1-4	TRBD1	TRBV27	NA	TGTGCCAGCAGTTCCGGGACAGGGTTTGAAAAACTGTTTTTT	CASSSGTGFEKLFF
TRBJ1-1	TRBD1	TRBV27	NA	TGTGCCAGCAGTTTACGTAGGGGACAGGGGGTAACTGAAGCTTTCTTT	CASSLRRGQGVTEAFF
TRBJ2-1	NA	TRBV7-9	NA	TGTGCCAGCAGCGCCTTGACATCCTACAATGAGCAGTTCTTC	CASSALTSYNEQFF
TRBJ2-7	TRBD1	TRBV7-8	NA	TGTGCCAGCAGCCTCCGACAGGGGGGGGCCTACGAGCAGTACTTC	CASSLRQGGAYEQYF
TRBJ1-1	NA	TRBV7-3	NA	TGTGCCAGCAGCCCCGGGGTGGGGGGTAACACTGAAGCTTTCTTT	CASSPGVGGNTEAFF
TRBJ2-7	TRBD2	TRBV19	NA	TGTGCCAGTAGTGCAATATGGTCATTCACCGGGACTACCCTCTCCTACGAGCAGTACTTC	CASSAIWSFTGTTLSYEQYF
TRBJ2-2	NA	TRBV25-1	NA	TGTGCCACGGGCAGGGTAAACACCGGGGAGCTGTTTTTT	CATGRVNTGELFF
TRBJ2-2	NA	TRBV7-2	NA	TGTGCCAGCAGCACTAGGCAGCTCCTCACGACCGGGGAGCTGTTTTTT	CASSTRQLLTTGELFF
TRBJ2-7	TRBD1	TRBV10-3	NA	TGTGCCATCAGTGAGTCGGGACAGGGGGCAAGGGAGCAGTACTTC	CAISESGQGAREQYF
TRBJ2-7	NA	TRBV7-2	NA	TGTGCCAGCAGCTCATACAGGGACCTCTCCTACGAGCAGTACTTC	CASSSYRDLSYEQYF
TRBJ1-3	TRBD1	TRBV7-9	NA	TGTTCCAGCAGCATCAGGGGGAACTCTGGAAACACCATATATTTT	CSSSIRGNSGNTIYF
TRBJ2-1	TRBD2	TRBV5-1	NA	TGCGCCAGCAGCTTTGGGACTACAAGGTACAATGAGCAGTTCTTC	CASSFGTTRYNEQFF
TRBJ2-2	NA	TRBV19	NA	TGTGCCAGTACCCTTTTCCCTTTCGGTACCGGGGAGCTGTTTTTT	CASTLFPFGTGELFF
TRBJ2-5	NA	TRBV5-4	NA	TGTGCCAGCAGCTTGGACCCTACTAGAGGAGAGACCCAGTACTTC	CASSLDPTRGETQYF
TRBJ1-2	NA	TRBV5-6	few	TGTGCCAGCAGCTTGGAGGGGGACAATGACCCTTATGGCTACACCTTC	CASSLEGDNDPYGYTF
TRBJ1-2	NA	TRBV7-8	once	TGTGCCAGCAGCTTGGGGAGTCTAGGGCCCCTTCAACATGGCTACACCTTC	CASSLGSLGPLQHGYTF
TRBJ2-3	TRBD1	TRBV4-3	NA	TGCGCCAGCAGCCAAGGGAGACAGGGAGTTCCCACAGATACGCAGTATTTT	CASSQGRQGVPTDTQYF
TRBJ2-7	TRBD1	TRBV6-5	NA	TGTGCCAGCAAGGCCGGACAGGATGGGCACTACGAGCAGTACTTC	CASKAGQDGHYEQYF
TRBJ1-1	TRBD1	TRBV4-2	NA	TGTGCCAGCAGCCAAAGGACAGGGTTGAACACTGAAGCTTTCTTT	CASSQRTGLNTEAFF
TRBJ1-1	NA	TRBV27	NA	TGTGCCAGCAGCCCTAAACCGGGCACTGAAGCTTTCTTT	CASSPKPGTEAFF
TRBJ2-7	TRBD1	TRBV5-8	NA	TGTGCCAGCAGCTTAAAGGGGTGGGACAGGGGGACCTACGAGCAGTACTTC	CASSLKGWDRGTYEQYF
TRBJ1-5	NA	TRBV29-1	once	TGCAGCGTTGGCAGGGGCCGGAATCAGCCCCAGCATTTT	CSVGRGRNQPQHF
TRBJ2-6	NA	TRBV11-1	NA	TGTGCCAGCAGCCTATCGGGGTATCGGGCTCACTCTGGGGCCAACGTCCTGACTTTC	CASSLSGYRAHSGANVLTF
TRBJ2-2	NA	TRBV20-1	NA	TGCAGTGCTAGAAGAGAGGGGGAGCTGTTTTTT	CSARREGELFF
TRBJ2-5	NA	TRBV5-1	NA	TGCGCCAGCAGCCCGAGGGGAGGAGAGACCCAGTACTTC	CASSPRGGETQYF
TRBJ1-3	NA	TRBV27	NA	TGTGCCAGCAGGCCCAGACAGTCCCACTCTGGAAACACCATATATTTT	CASRPRQSHSGNTIYF
TRBJ1-2	NA	TRBV4-1	NA	TGCGCCAGCAGCCCCACTCAGGGATCTAACTATGGCTACACCTTC	CASSPTQGSNYGYTF
TRBJ1-2	NA	TRBV7-2	NA	TGTGCCAGCAGCTTAGAGCGACAGATCTATGGCTACACCTTC	CASSLERQIYGYTF
TRBJ2-1	TRBD1	TRBV9	once	TGTGCCAGCAGCGTCGACAGGGGCTCCTACAATGAGCAGTTCTTC	CASSVDRGSYNEQFF
TRBJ1-2	TRBD1	TRBV13	NA	TGTGCCAGCAGCTTCGGAGGGGGCCAACACTTC	CASSFGGGQHF
TRBJ1-2	NA	TRBV5-4	NA	TGTGCCAGCAGCTTGGGGGAGGGGGCTAACTATGGCTACACCTTC	CASSLGEGANYGYTF
TRBJ1-2	TRBD1	TRBV2	few	TGTGCCAGCAGTGAAAGCCAGGGGGCGAGGTATGGCTACACCTTC	CASSESQGARYGYTF
TRBJ2-1	TRBD2	TRBV7-3	NA	TGTGCCAGCAGGACTAGCGGGAGGGTGGGTGAGCAGTTCTTC	CASRTSGRVGEQFF
TRBJ1-1	NA	TRBV27	NA	TGTGCCAGCAGTCCACTCCGCCCAGCGACCATGAACACTGAAGCTTTCTTT	CASSPLRPATMNTEAFF
TRBJ1-1	NA	TRBV6-6	NA	TGTGCCAGCAGTTATCCAGACAGCATGAACACTGAAGCTTTCTTT	CASSYPDSMNTEAFF
TRBJ2-7	TRBD1	TRBV7-2	NA	TGTGCCAGCAGCGCGGACAGGGCCCGGAGAGGGTTCTACGAGCAGTACTTC	CASSADRARRGFYEQYF